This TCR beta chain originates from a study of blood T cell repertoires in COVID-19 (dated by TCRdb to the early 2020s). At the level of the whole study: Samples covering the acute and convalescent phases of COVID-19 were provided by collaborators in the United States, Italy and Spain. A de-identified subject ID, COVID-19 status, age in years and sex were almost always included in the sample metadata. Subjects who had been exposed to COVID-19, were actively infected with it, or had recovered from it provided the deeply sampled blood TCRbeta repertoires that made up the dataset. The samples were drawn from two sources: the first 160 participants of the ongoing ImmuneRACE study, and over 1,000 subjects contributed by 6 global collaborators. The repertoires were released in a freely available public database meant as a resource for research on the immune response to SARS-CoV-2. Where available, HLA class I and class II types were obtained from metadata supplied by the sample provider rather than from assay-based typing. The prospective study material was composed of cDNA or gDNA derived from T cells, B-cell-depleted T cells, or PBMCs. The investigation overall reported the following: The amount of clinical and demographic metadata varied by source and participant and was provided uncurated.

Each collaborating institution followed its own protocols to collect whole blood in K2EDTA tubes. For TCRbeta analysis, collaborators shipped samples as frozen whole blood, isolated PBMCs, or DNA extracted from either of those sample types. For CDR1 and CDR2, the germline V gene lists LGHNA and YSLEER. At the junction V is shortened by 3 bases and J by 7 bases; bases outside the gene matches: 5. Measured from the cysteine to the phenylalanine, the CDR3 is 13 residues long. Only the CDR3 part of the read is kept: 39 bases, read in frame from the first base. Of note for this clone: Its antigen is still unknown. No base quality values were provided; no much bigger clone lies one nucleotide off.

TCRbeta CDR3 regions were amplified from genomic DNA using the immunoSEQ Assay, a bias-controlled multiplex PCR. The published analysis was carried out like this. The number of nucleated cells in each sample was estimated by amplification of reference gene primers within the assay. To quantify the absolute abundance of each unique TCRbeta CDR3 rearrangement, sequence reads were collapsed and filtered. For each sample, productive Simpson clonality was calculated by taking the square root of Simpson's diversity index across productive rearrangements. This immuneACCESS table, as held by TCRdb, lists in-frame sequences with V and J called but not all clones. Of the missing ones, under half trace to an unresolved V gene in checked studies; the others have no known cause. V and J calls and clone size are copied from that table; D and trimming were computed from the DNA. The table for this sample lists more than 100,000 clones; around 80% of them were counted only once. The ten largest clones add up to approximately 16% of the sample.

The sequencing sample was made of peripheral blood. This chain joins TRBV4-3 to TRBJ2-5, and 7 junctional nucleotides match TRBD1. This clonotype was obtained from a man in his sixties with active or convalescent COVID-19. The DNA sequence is TGCGCCAGCAGCCAGACATCAGGGGGGACCCAGTACTTC. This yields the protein CASSQTSGGTQYF.